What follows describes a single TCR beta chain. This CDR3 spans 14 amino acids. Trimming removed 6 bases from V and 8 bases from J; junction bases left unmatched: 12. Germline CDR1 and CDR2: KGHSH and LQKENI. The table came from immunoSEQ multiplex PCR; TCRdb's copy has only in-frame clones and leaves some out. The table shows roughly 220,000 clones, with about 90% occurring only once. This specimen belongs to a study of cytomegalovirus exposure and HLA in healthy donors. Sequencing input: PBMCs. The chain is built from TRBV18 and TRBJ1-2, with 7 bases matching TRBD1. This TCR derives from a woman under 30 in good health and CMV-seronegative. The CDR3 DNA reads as TGTGCCAGCTCCCCAAGGCAGGGGGATCAAGGCTACACCTTC. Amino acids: CASSPRQGDQGYTF.